The subject of this entry is one T cell receptor (beta chain). The antigen it binds to is not known. No much larger clone is present one base from it, and per-base qualities are unavailable. The data originate from a study of blood T cell repertoires in COVID-19 (dated by TCRdb to the early 2020s). Looking at the study overall: The collaborator samples originated in the United States, Italy and Spain and spanned the acute and convalescent phases of COVID-19. Where available, HLA class I and class II types were obtained from metadata supplied by the sample provider rather than from assay-based typing. Nearly every sample came with metadata listing a de-identified subject ID, COVID-19 status, age in years and sex. The samples were drawn from two sources: the first 160 participants of the ongoing ImmuneRACE study, and 1,000 to 1,500 subjects contributed by 6 global collaborators. Subjects who had been exposed to COVID-19, were actively infected with it, or had recovered from it provided the deeply sampled blood TCRbeta repertoires that made up the dataset. A freely available public database, intended as a resource for researchers studying the immune response to SARS-CoV-2, is where the repertoires were released. The material from the prospective study consisted of cDNA or gDNA derived from T cells, B-cell-depleted T cells, or PBMCs. Broader findings and caveats from the paper: Clinical and demographic metadata were provided uncurated, with the amount varying by source and participant.

CDR1 is given as MNHEY and CDR2 as SVGAGI, both from the germline V gene. V loses 5 bases, J loses 3 bases, and the germline ends lie 11 bases apart. Reading from cysteine to phenylalanine, the CDR3 counts 14 amino acids. Just CDR3 DNA is preserved here, 42 bases in frame from base 1. Whole blood was collected in K2EDTA tubes by collaborating institutions according to the institutions' own protocols. For TCRbeta analysis, collaborator samples were shipped as frozen whole blood, as isolated PBMCs, or as DNA extracted from either sample type. TCRbeta CDR3 regions were amplified from genomic DNA using the immunoSEQ Assay, a bias-controlled multiplex PCR. Under the source paper's analysis protocol: Within the assay, amplification of reference gene primers was used to estimate how many nucleated cells each sample contained. Sequence reads were collapsed and filtered to measure the absolute abundance of every unique TCRbeta CDR3 rearrangement. For each sample, productive Simpson clonality was calculated as the square root of Simpson's diversity index over productive rearrangements. TCRdb's version of the immuneACCESS table is confined to in-frame rearrangements and falls short of the full clone set. An unresolved V gene accounts for under half of the shortfall where checked; the remainder is of unknown origin. Clone size and the V and J calls come from that table; the DNA yielded D and trimming. The sample includes about 410,000 clones, with just over 85% observed a single time. The ten largest clones capture under 1.5% of the sample.

The chain is encoded by TRBV6-5 joined to TRBJ1-5, with the D gene uncertain. The sequence was collected from a woman aged 25 to 45 with active or convalescent COVID-19. The sequenced sample was peripheral blood. The nucleotide sequence reads TGTGCCAGCAGTCGGACCCGGGACAATCAGCCCCAGCATTTT. Translated, this is CASSRTRDNQPQHF.